This T cell receptor (beta chain) was obtained from a study of T cells after yellow fever vaccination. At the level of the study: SMART-Seq v4 Ultra Low Input prepared libraries from low-cell fractions. Study results and limitations: Abundant clonotypes (contaminants from the bulk population) could be present in FACS-sorted repertoires. The secondary response was weaker but peaked faster, day 5 versus 15. Booster samples showed a return of most primary-vaccination clones (roughly 96% CD4, around 88% CD8).

Using its own MiXCR run on the 5' RACE reads, TCRdb lists one record per CDR3 protein. Of more than 65,000 distinct CDR3 sequences in the sample, 13% were seen once. The CDR3 sequence is 16 residues long. After removal of 3 bases from V and 0 bases from J, the junction contained 7 bases not matched to a gene. Germline V gene lookup returns CDR1 ENHRY and CDR2 SYGVKD. This clonotype was seen more than once but under ten times. This chain links TRBV10-3 with TRBJ2-7; 8 nucleotides align to TRBD2. Source: CD8+ T cells not binding an NS4B(214-222) dextramer, sorted from PBMCs, taken 21 days after the first yellow fever vaccination. This sequence was found in a man between 18 and 29 years old who received the YFV17D yellow fever vaccine. CDR3 in amino acids: CAISEYSGASSYEQYF. CDR3 nucleotide sequence: TGTGCCATCAGTGAATATAGCGGGGCCAGCTCCTACGAGCAGTACTTC.